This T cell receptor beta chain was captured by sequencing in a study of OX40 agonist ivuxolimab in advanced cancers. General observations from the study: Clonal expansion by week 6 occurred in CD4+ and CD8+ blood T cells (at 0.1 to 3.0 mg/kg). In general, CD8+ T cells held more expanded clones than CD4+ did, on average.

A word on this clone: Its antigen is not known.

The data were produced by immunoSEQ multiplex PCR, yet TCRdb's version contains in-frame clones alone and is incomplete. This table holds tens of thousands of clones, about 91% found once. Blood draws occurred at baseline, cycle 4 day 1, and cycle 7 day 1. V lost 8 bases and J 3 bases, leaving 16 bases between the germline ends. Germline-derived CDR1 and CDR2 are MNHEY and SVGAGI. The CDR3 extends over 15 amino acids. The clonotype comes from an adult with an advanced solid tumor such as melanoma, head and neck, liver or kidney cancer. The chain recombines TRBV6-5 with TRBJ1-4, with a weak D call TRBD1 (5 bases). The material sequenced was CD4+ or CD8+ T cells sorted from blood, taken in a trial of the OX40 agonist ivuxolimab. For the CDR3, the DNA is TGTGCCAGCGATAAGGGAGACAGTCCTAATGAAAAACTGTTTTTT. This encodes CASDKGDSPNEKLFF.